The clone carrying this T cell receptor (beta chain) was recorded at least ten times. What it recognizes is unknown. Attached unique molecular identifiers marked individual cDNA molecules. TCRdb reprocessed the 5' RACE reads with MiXCR, giving one entry per CDR3 protein. The repertoire holds roughly 72,000 distinct CDR3 sequences, with roughly 12% as singletons. The V and J ends lost 5 bases and 3 bases, in that order; junction bases with no gene match: 6. From germline, CDR1 is MNHNS and CDR2 SASEGT. This CDR3 is 14 amino acids long. The data stem from a study of early T cells in non-severe SARS-CoV-2 infection. Study context: Sequenced material consisted of bulk RNA (from unsorted whole blood), and chains were unpaired.

Findings and caveats of the study: Missing private and CD4 specificities, VDJdb matching favored anti-spike CD8 responses.

This clonotype originated in an adult who was a healthcare worker with PCR-confirmed SARS-CoV-2 infection or an uninfected control (not recorded which). Sequencing was carried out using whole blood. The chain is built from TRBV6-1 and TRBJ1-1; 7 nucleotides agree with TRBD1. The CDR3: CASSRDSDYTEAFF. The CDR3 DNA reads as TGTGCCAGCAGTCGGGACAGCGATTACACTGAAGCTTTCTTT.